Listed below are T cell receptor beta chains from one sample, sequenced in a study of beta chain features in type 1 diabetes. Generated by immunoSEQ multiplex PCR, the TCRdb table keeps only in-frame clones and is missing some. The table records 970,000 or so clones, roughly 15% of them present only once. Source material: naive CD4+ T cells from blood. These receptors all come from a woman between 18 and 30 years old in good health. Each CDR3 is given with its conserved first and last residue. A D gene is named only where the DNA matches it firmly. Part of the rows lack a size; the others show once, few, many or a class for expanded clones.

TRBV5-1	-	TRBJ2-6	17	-	CASSLGSRAGGANVLTF	TGCGCCAGCAGCTTGGGGTCCAGGGCTGGTGGGGCCAACGTCCTGACTTTC
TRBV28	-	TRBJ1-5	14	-	CASSSGGSNQPQHF	TGTGCCAGCAGTTCGGGAGGTAGCAATCAGCCCCAGCATTTT
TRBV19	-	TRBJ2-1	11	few	CAAGRRSEQFF	TGTGCCGCAGGTCGTCGGAGTGAGCAGTTCTTC
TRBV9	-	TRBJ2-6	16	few	CASSVLGVSGANVLTF	TGTGCCAGCAGCGTATTAGGGGTCTCTGGGGCCAACGTCCTGACTTTC
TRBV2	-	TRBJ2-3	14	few	CASSDSQSTDTQYF	TGTGCCAGCAGTGACAGTCAGAGCACAGATACGCAGTATTTT
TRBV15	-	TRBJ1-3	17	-	CATSRPNYREAGNTIYF	TGTGCCACCAGCAGACCTAACTACAGGGAGGCTGGAAACACCATATATTTT
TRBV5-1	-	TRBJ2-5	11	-	CASREGETQYF	TGCGCCAGCCGTGAGGGGGAGACCCAGTACTTC
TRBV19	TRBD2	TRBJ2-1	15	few	CASSIFAGGPDEQFF	TGTGCCAGTAGTATATTCGCGGGAGGGCCGGATGAGCAGTTCTTC
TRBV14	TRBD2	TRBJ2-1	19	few	CASSQDYGGRAGAYNEQFF	TGTGCCAGCAGCCAAGATTACGGCGGGAGGGCCGGGGCCTACAATGAGCAGTTCTTC
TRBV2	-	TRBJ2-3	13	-	CASRNSRTDTQYF	TGTGCCAGCAGAAATAGCCGCACAGATACGCAGTATTTT